The clone carrying this TCR beta chain appeared many times. The antigen remains undetermined. Unique molecular identifiers were used in preparing the TCRbeta library. Via MiXCR, TCRdb re-called the PCR reads, giving one row per CDR3 protein. The data contain fewer than 550,000 distinct CDR3 sequences, more than 9% of them singletons. The data derive from a study of T-cell reconstitution after alpha-beta-depleted transplantation in children. This CDR3 is 14 amino acids long. After removal of 5 bases from V and 5 bases from J, the junction contained 5 bases not matched to a gene. Germline V gene lookup returns CDR1 SEHNR and CDR2 FQNEAQ (reference sequence). Broader study findings: T-cell counts and diversity were attributed mostly to newly produced T cells one year after transplant. Recipient T cells and thymic progenitors that survived were the source of the high TCRbeta diversity seen at day 60 in some patients. Reportedly, alpha-beta T cells present about two months post-transplant originated from several hundred expanded clones of graft origin.

This sequence was found in a child aged 2-15 years with inherited bone marrow failure, due to receive a stem cell transplant. This sample comprised PBMCs, obtained before TCRalphabeta/CD19-depleted stem cell transplant. The chain couples TRBV7-9 to TRBJ2-2, with TRBD1 identical over 7 bases. CDR3 protein: CASSTGVGTGELFF. In DNA, the CDR3 is TGTGCCAGCAGCACAGGGGTTGGGACCGGGGAGCTGTTTTTT.